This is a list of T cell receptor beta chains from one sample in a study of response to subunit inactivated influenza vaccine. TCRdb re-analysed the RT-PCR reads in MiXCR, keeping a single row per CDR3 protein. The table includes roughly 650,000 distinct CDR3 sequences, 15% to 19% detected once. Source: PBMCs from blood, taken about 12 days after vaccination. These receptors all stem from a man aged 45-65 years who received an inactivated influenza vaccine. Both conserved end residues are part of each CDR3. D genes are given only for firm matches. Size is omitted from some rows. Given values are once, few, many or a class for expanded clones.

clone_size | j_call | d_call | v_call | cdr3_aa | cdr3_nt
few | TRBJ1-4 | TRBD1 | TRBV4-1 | CASSQTGANEKLFF | TGCGCCAGCAGCCAAACAGGGGCTAATGAAAAACTGTTTTTT
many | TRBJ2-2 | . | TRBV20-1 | CSVRHDNTGELFF | TGCAGTGTCCGGCATGATAACACCGGGGAGCTGTTTTTT
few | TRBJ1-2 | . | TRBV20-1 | CSAAAYGYTF | TGCAGTGCTGCTGCCTATGGCTACACCTTC
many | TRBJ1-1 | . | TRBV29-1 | CSVEPRGAEAFF | TGCAGCGTTGAACCGCGCGGCGCTGAAGCTTTCTTT
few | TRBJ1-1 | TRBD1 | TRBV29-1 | CSVRQGGGNTEAFF | TGCAGCGTAAGACAGGGGGGTGGGAACACTGAAGCTTTCTTT
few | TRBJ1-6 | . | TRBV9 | CASSVGTLSNSPLHF | TGTGCCAGCAGCGTAGGGACACTTTCTAATTCACCCCTCCACTTT
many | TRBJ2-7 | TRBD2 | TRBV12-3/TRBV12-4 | CASSLGTSAEQYF | TGTGCCAGCAGTTTAGGGACTAGCGCCGAGCAGTACTTC
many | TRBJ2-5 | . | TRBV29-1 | CSVGDGETQYF | TGCAGCGTTGGGGACGGTGAGACCCAGTACTTC
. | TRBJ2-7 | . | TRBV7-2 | CASSLEATVPYEQYF | TGTGCCAGCAGCTTAGAGGCGACAGTGCCCTACGAGCAGTACTTC
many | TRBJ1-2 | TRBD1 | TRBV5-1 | CASSPGQGNYGYTF | TGCGCCAGCAGCCCTGGACAGGGCAACTATGGCTACACCTTC
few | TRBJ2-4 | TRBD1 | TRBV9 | CASSVAGTADIQYF | TGTGCCAGCAGCGTAGCTGGGACAGCGGACATTCAGTACTTC
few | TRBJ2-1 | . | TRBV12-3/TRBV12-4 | CASSSRINEQFF | TGTGCCAGCAGTTCTCGCATCAATGAGCAGTTCTTC
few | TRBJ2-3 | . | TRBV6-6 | CASTGPSKDTQYF | TGTGCCAGCACAGGGCCCTCTAAAGATACGCAGTATTTT
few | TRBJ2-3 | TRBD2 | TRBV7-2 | CASSLSGRGADTQYF | TGTGCCAGCAGCTTAAGCGGGAGGGGGGCAGATACGCAGTATTTT
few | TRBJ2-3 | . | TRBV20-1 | CSAPTSNRVADTQYF | TGCAGTGCCCCGACCTCGAACAGGGTGGCAGATACGCAGTATTTT
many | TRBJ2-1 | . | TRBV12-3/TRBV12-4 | CASSLAGRSHNEQFF | TGTGCCAGCAGTTTAGCAGGGAGATCCCACAATGAGCAGTTCTTC
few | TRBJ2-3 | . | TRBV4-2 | CASSQGTSTTDTQYF | TGTGCCAGCAGCCAAGGGACTTCAACCACAGATACGCAGTATTTT
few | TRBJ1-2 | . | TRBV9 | CASSARGRGDYGYTF | TGTGCCAGCAGCGCCAGAGGACGGGGGGACTATGGCTACACCTTC
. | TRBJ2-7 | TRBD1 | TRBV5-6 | CASSIRGRGSYEQYF | TGTGCCAGCAGCATCAGGGGGCGCGGGTCCTACGAGCAGTACTTC
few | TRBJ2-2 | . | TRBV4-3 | CASSQTAGLNTGELFF | TGCGCCAGCAGCCAGACCGCGGGTTTAAACACCGGGGAGCTGTTTTTT
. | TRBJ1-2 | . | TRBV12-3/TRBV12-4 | CASRMDSDYGYTF | TGTGCCAGCAGGATGGACTCAGACTATGGCTACACCTTC
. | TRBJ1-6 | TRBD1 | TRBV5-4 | CASSPGQPSSYNSPLHF | TGTGCCAGCAGCCCGGGACAGCCGAGCTCCTATAATTCACCCCTCCACTTT
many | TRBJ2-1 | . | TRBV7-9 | CASSLGLNNEQFF | TGTGCCAGCAGCTTAGGACTAAACAATGAGCAGTTCTTC
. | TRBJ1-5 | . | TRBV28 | CASSFFDSNQPQHF | TGTGCCAGCAGTTTTTTTGATAGCAATCAGCCCCAGCATTTT
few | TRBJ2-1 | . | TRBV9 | CASSVGGRSNEQFF | TGTGCCAGCAGCGTAGGGGGGCGATCGAATGAGCAGTTCTTC
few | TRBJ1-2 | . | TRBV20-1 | CSARDRTSNYGYTF | TGCAGTGCTAGAGATCGGACATCTAACTATGGCTACACCTTC
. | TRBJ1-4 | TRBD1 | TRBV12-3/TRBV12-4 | CASSLDRENEKLFF | TGTGCCAGCAGCCTAGACAGGGAAAATGAAAAACTGTTTTTT
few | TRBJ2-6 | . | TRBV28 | CASGTEHSGANVLTF | TGTGCCAGCGGGACGGAACACTCTGGGGCCAACGTCCTGACTTTC
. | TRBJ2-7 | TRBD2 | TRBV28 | CASSLPTSGSKYEQYF | TGTGCCAGCAGTTTACCTACTAGCGGGAGTAAGTACGAGCAGTACTTC
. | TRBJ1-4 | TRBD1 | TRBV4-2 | CASSPPGQGAEKLFF | TGTGCCAGCAGCCCACCGGGACAGGGGGCGGAAAAACTGTTTTTT
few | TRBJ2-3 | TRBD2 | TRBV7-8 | CASSFSGGGSDTQYF | TGTGCCAGCAGCTTTAGCGGGGGGGGGTCAGATACGCAGTATTTT
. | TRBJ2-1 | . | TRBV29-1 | CSVEDEQFF | TGCAGCGTTGAGGATGAGCAGTTCTTC
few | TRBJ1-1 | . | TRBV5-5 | CASSLAPVRNAEAFF | TGTGCCAGCAGCTTGGCCCCAGTCAGAAACGCTGAAGCTTTCTTT
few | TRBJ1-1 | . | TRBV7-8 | CASSASESTEAFF | TGTGCCAGCAGCGCTAGTGAGTCCACTGAAGCTTTCTTT
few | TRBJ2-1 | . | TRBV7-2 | CASSPETINEQFF | TGTGCCAGCAGCCCCGAAACAATCAATGAGCAGTTCTTC
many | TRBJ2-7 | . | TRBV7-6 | CASSLQGGEQYF | TGTGCCAGCAGCCTCCAAGGGGGAGAGCAGTACTTC
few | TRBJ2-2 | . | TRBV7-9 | CASSLFRRELFF | TGTGCCAGCAGCTTATTCCGAAGGGAGCTGTTTTTT
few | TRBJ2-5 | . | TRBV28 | CASSLQAGARYF | TGTGCCAGCAGTTTACAGGCGGGGGCCCGGTACTTC
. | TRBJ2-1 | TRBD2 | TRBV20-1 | CSASGGEGSYNEQFF | TGCAGTGCTAGTGGTGGGGAGGGCTCCTACAATGAGCAGTTCTTC
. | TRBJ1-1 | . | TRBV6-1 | CASSGAGLNTEAFF | TGTGCCAGCAGCGGCGCGGGGCTGAACACTGAAGCTTTCTTT
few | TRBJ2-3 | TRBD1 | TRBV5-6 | CASSLVQGADTQYF | TGTGCCAGCAGCTTGGTACAGGGGGCAGATACGCAGTATTTT
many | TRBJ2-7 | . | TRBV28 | CASSFWAGDEQYF | TGTGCCAGCAGTTTTTGGGCAGGGGACGAGCAGTACTTC
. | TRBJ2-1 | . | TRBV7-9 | CASSLRELAYNEQFF | TGTGCCAGCAGCCTCAGGGAATTGGCCTACAATGAGCAGTTCTTC
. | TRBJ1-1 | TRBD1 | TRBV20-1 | CSASDRGPNTEAFF | TGCAGTGCTAGCGACAGGGGGCCGAACACTGAAGCTTTCTTT
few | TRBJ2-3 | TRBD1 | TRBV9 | CASSYRDRGLGTDTQYF | TGTGCCAGCAGCTACCGGGACAGGGGGCTCGGTACAGATACGCAGTATTTT
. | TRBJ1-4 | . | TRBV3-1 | CASSPVGISPEKLFF | TGTGCCAGCAGCCCGGTAGGAATATCCCCAGAAAAACTGTTTTTT
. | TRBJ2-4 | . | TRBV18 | CASSPRGPLAKNIQYF | TGTGCCAGCTCACCACGCGGCCCTTTAGCCAAAAACATTCAGTACTTC
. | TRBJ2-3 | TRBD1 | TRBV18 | CASSPNRGQVPDTQYF | TGTGCCAGCTCCCCTAACAGGGGACAAGTCCCAGATACGCAGTATTTT
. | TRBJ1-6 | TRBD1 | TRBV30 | CAWGTGSSPLHF | TGTGCCTGGGGGACAGGGAGTTCACCCCTCCACTTT
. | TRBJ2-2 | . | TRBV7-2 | CASAEATPRGGELFF | TGTGCCAGCGCTGAGGCTACCCCGAGGGGCGGGGAGCTGTTTTTT
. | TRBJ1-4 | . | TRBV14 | CASSRLGGHVNEKLFF | TGTGCCAGCAGCCGTTTAGGTGGACATGTCAATGAAAAACTGTTTTTT
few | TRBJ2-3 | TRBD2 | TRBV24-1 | CATSLAGGDTQYF | TGTGCCACCAGCTTAGCGGGGGGCGATACGCAGTATTTT
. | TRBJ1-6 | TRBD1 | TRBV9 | CASSVQGGLNSPLHF | TGTGCCAGCAGCGTACAGGGGGGGCTTAATTCACCCCTCCACTTT
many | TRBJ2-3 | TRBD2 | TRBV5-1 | CASSPSRTSGKVDTQYF | TGCGCCAGCAGCCCTTCCCGGACTAGCGGGAAAGTAGATACGCAGTATTTT